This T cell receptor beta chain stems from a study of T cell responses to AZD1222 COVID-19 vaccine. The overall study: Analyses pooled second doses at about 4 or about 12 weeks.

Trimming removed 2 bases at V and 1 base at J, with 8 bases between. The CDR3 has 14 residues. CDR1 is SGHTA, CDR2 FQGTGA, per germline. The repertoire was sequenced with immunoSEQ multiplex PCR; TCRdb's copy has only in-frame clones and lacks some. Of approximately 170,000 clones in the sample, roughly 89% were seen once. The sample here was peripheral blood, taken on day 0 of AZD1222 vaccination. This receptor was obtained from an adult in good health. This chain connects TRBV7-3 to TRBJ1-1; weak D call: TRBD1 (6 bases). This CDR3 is CASSLQGTNTEAFF. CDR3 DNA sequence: TGTGCCAGCAGCTTACAGGGGACGAACACTGAAGCTTTCTTT.